The clone carrying this T cell receptor beta chain was picked up a small number of times. This specimen belongs to a study of T-cell reconstitution after alpha-beta-depleted transplantation in children. A TCRbeta library incorporating unique molecular identifiers was prepared. Each CDR3 protein gets one entry after TCRdb re-called the PCR reads with MiXCR. The data hold 500,000 to 600,000 distinct CDR3 sequences, with around 17% observed a single time. The sequencing used PBMCs from the stem cell graft donor, collected from the stem cell graft. The clonotype was recovered from a human donor who donated a stem cell graft to a child with acute lymphoblastic leukemia.

The CDR3 DNA is TGCAGCGCCTCCGGGACTAGCGGCAACTCCTACAATGAGCAGTTCTTC. Its translation: CSASGTSGNSYNEQFF. The V and J genes are TRBV29-1 and TRBJ2-1; the match to TRBD2 covers 11 bases. In germline, CDR1 is SQVTM, CDR2 ANQGSEA. With V trimmed by 7 bases and J by 0 bases, 8 bases remained unmatched. The CDR3 sequence is 16 residues long.